This TCR beta chain was documented in a study of blood T cell repertoires in COVID-19. Using immunoSEQ multiplex PCR, the repertoire was profiled, and TCRdb retains in-frame clones only, with some absent. The sample shows approximately 290,000 clones, around 81% of them seen only once. The CDR3 contains 13 residues. Germline V gene sequence: CDR1 SEHNR, CDR2 FQNEAQ (reference sequence). The V end was cut by 8 bases, the J end by 2 bases, with 13 bases between. This receptor was taken from a person between 65 and 79 years old with COVID-19, enrolled during active disease. The chain combines TRBV7-9 with TRBJ2-7; D might be TRBD2 (7 bases). Source material: peripheral blood. In DNA, the CDR3 is TGTGCCAGCGGGAGGGGGGAGGCCTACGAGCAGTACTTC. Protein: CASGRGEAYEQYF.